Below, 26 T cell receptor beta chains from the same sample are listed, as sequenced in a study of blood T cell repertoires in COVID-19. Only in-frame clones appear in the TCRdb table, and some are missing; sequencing was by immunoSEQ multiplex PCR. The sample lists 120,000 or so clones, about 80% occurring once. Source material: peripheral blood. These receptors originate from a human donor in a cohort sampled during active COVID-19.

This rearrangement joins TRBV29-1 to TRBJ2-7, with TRBD1 matching over 8 bases. Trimming at V came to 7 bases and at J to 3 bases, leaving 2 bases not matched to a gene. CDR1 and CDR2 from the germline V gene are SQVTM and ANQGSEA. This CDR3 is built from 11 residues. This chain's CDR3 is CSAGQGYEQYF. Written as DNA, the CDR3 is TGCAGCGCCGGACAGGGCTACGAGCAGTACTTC.

The chain is built from TRBV13 and TRBJ2-1; D is unresolved. The CDR3 length is 17 residues. Trimming pared 4 bases from V and 2 bases from J, leaving 18 bases between. CDR1 and CDR2 from the germline V gene are PRHDT and FYEKMQ (reference sequence). This CDR3 reads CASSSPYLSVPYNEQFF. The CDR3 region has the DNA TGTGCCAGCAGCTCCCCCTACTTGAGCGTCCCCTACAATGAGCAGTTCTTC.

V and J are TRBV10-1 and TRBJ1-1; D perhaps matches TRBD1 (5 bases). This CDR3 region has 16 residues. Trimming removed 2 bases at V and 1 base at J, with 14 bases between. Looked up from germline, CDR1 is WNHNN and CDR2 is SYGVQD (reference sequence). CDR3 loop: CASSEPNGQRNTEAFF. The CDR3 DNA follows: TGCGCCAGCAGTGAGCCGAACGGACAAAGGAACACTGAAGCTTTCTTT.

The chain uses TRBV30 and TRBJ1-5; 10 bases match TRBD1. Germline V gene sequence: CDR1 GTSNPN, CDR2 SVGIG (reference sequence). J gave up 5 bases and V 3 bases, and 4 bases lay outside the gene matches. The CDR3 length is 14 residues. This CDR3 is CAWSAGTGDQPQHF. In nucleotides, the CDR3 is TGTGCCTGGAGCGCCGGGACAGGGGATCAGCCCCAGCATTTT.

CDR3 loop: CASSSRLAASTDTQYF. CDR3 DNA: TGTGCCAGCAGTTCGCGACTAGCGGCTAGCACAGATACGCAGTATTTT. This chain joins TRBV27 and TRBJ2-3, with 9 bases that match TRBD2. With 4 bases clipped from V and 0 bases from J, the junction kept 5 bases outside the gene matches. Germline loops: CDR1 MNHEY, CDR2 SMNVEV (reference sequence). CDR3 length: 16 residues.

The rearrangement links TRBV19 to TRBJ1-1; 7 nucleotides match TRBD1. The germline V gene encodes CDR1 LNHDA and CDR2 SQIVND (reference sequence). The J segment lost 5 bases and the V segment lost 7 bases, leaving 10 bases of the junction unmatched. The CDR3 is made up of 14 amino acids. For the CDR3, the DNA is TGTGCCAGTACGGAAGGGGGCGCAGGGACTGAAGCTTTCTTT. This encodes CASTEGGAGTEAFF.

The CDR3 DNA sequence: TGTGCCAGCAGCCAAGAAGGGGACACGAGGAACACTGAAGCTTTCTTT. Translation gives CASSQEGDTRNTEAFF. This chain links TRBV3-1 (or the pseudogene TRBV3-2) with TRBJ1-1; TRBD1 might be the D (6 bases). V was shortened by 0 bases and J by 1 base, with 12 bases between the two germline ends. CDR1 LGHDT and CDR2 YNNKEL come from the germline V gene (reference sequence). The CDR3 is 16 amino acids.

The rearrangement links TRBV28 to TRBJ1-4; tentatively, D is TRBD1 (5 bases). The CDR3 has 12 amino acids. V lost 7 bases to trimming and J lost 5 bases, with 8 bases between them. Germline CDR1 MDHEN, CDR2 SYDVKM. This CDR3 reads CASMGQNEKLFF. DNA of the CDR3: TGTGCCAGCATGGGGCAGAATGAAAAACTGTTTTTT.

The rearrangement links TRBV18 to TRBJ2-3, with D possibly matching TRBD2 (5 bases). Per the germline V gene, CDR1 is KGHSH and CDR2 is LQKENI. The V end lost 0 bases, the J end lost 5 bases, and 15 bases lay between the germline ends. This CDR3 contains 16 residues. The CDR3 reads CASSPPYASEGDTQYF. Here the CDR3 DNA reads TGTGCCAGCTCACCACCCTACGCCTCCGAGGGAGATACGCAGTATTTT. Full variable domain (remainder filled in from reference TRBV18 and TRBJ2-3): NAGVMQNPRHLVRRRGQEARLRCSPMKGHSHVYWYRQLPEEGLKFMVYLQKENIIDESGMPKERFSAEFPKEGPSILRIQQVVRGDSAAYFCASSPPYASEGDTQYFGPGTRLTVL.

The chain has TRBV25-1 and TRBJ2-7; no clear D. The V end lost 4 bases, the J end lost 4 bases, and 11 bases lay between the germline ends. This CDR3 comprises 13 residues. Germline V gene lookup returns CDR1 MGHDK and CDR2 SYGVNS. The CDR3 loop is CASSAPTEYEQYF. In nucleotides, the CDR3 is TGTGCCAGCAGTGCCCCGACTGAGTACGAGCAGTACTTC.

This chain joins TRBV13 and TRBJ2-7; 8 nucleotides align to TRBD2. The ends lost 6 bases at V and 1 base at J; junction bases unmatched: 8. The germline CDR1 and CDR2 sequences are PRHDT and FYEKMQ (reference sequence). The length of the CDR3 is 15 residues. This chain's CDR3 is CASRSVAGRSYEQYF. DNA of the CDR3: TGTGCCAGCAGGAGTGTAGCGGGGAGATCCTACGAGCAGTACTTC.

The chain has TRBV19 and TRBJ2-1; perhaps TRBD2 as D (5 bases). The CDR3 sequence is 14 residues long. Per the germline V gene, CDR1 is LNHDA and CDR2 is SQIVND (reference sequence). Trimming took off 7 bases at V and 5 bases at J, with 15 bases between the two ends. The DNA for the CDR3 is TGTGCCAGTACCACTGGGAGAATGGACAATGAGCAGTTCTTC. Encoded protein: CASTTGRMDNEQFF. The full variable domain, completed using reference TRBV19 and TRBJ2-1, is DGGITQSPKYLFRKEGQNVTLSCEQNLNHDAMYWYRQDPGQGLRLIYYSQIVNDFQKGDIAEGYSVSREKKESFPLTVTSAQKNPTAFYLCASTTGRMDNEQFFGPGTRLTVL.

The chain links TRBV5-5 to TRBJ1-4; D is uncertain. CDR1 is SGHKS and CDR2 is YYEKEE in the germline V gene (reference sequence). V lost 1 base, J lost 10 bases, and 17 bases lay in between. This CDR3 has 15 amino acids. The CDR3 bases are TGTGCCAGCAGCTTGTGGGCCGGATCAAACGGAAAACTGTTTTTT. Translated, it gives CASSLWAGSNGKLFF.

The rearrangement uses TRBV7-6 and TRBJ2-1; D not certain. CDR3 length equals 15 residues. Trimming pared 4 bases from V and 0 bases from J, leaving 10 bases between. The germline V gene encodes CDR1 SGHVS and CDR2 FNYEAQ. Here the CDR3 reads CASSSARSSYNEQFF. In DNA, the CDR3 is TGTGCCAGCAGCTCAGCAAGGAGCTCCTACAATGAGCAGTTCTTC.

The CDR3 protein is CASSPLAGAYEQYF. DNA for the CDR3: TGCGCCAGCTCCCCGCTAGCGGGGGCCTACGAGCAGTACTTC. The V and J genes are TRBV5-1 and TRBJ2-7; TRBD2 matches 10 bases. The CDR3 is made up of 14 amino acids. Germline lookup yields CDR1 SGHRS and CDR2 YFSETQ. With 7 bases clipped from V and 2 bases from J, the junction kept 6 bases outside the gene matches.

The chain combines TRBV28 with TRBJ2-3, with a weak D call TRBD2 (5 bases). The V gene's germline CDR1 is MDHEN and CDR2 SYDVKM. There are 13 residues in the CDR3. V was trimmed by 6 bases and J by 2 bases, leaving 9 bases between them. CDR3 nucleotide sequence: TGTGCCAGCAGGGAGGCCCACACAGATACGCAGTATTTT. Translation: CASREAHTDTQYF.

The chain employs TRBV5-5 and TRBJ2-3; 8 bases fit TRBD2. The CDR3 has 17 residues. Germline CDR1 is SGHKS and CDR2 is YYEKEE (reference sequence). After removal of 0 bases from V and 4 bases from J, the junction contained 10 bases not matched to a gene. The CDR3: CASSLEGTGGAADTQYF. CDR3 bases: TGTGCCAGCAGCTTGGAGGGGACCGGGGGGGCCGCAGATACGCAGTATTTT. The full variable domain, with the rest looked up from reference TRBV5-5 and TRBJ2-3, is DAGVTQSPTHLIKTRGQQVTLRCSPISGHKSVSWYQQVLGQGPQFIFQYYEKEERGRGNFPDRFSARQFPNYSSELNVNALLLGDSALYLCASSLEGTGGAADTQYFGPGTRLTVL.

The rearrangement uses TRBV7-9 and TRBJ2-5; D might be TRBD2 (6 bases). This CDR3 is 12 amino acids long. Trimming removed 5 bases at V and 5 bases at J, with 9 bases between. CDR1 is SEHNR and CDR2 is FQNEAQ in the germline V gene (reference sequence). CDR3 protein: CASSPGRETQYF. CDR3 DNA: TGTGCCAGCAGCCCAGGGAGGGAGACCCAGTACTTC.

The gene calls are TRBV11-2 and TRBJ2-2; no clear D. The germline gives CDR1 SGHAT, CDR2 FQNNGV. The CDR3 sequence is 12 residues long. The V gene lost 7 bases and the J gene lost 6 bases, with 9 bases spanning the gap. The CDR3 DNA is TGTGCCAGCACCCTATACTCCGGGGAGCTGTTTTTT. Translating gives CASTLYSGELFF.

The V call is TRBV10-3, the J call TRBJ2-1, with TRBD2 matching over 10 bases. The CDR3 runs to 15 residues. Germline values: CDR1 ENHRY, CDR2 SYGVKD. V shed 10 bases and J 4 bases; nucleotides not matched to a gene: 10. In DNA form, the CDR3 reads TGTGCCACCGTACCGGGGACTAGCGAATACAATGAGCAGTTCTTC. Translated, it gives CATVPGTSEYNEQFF.

In this sample, this clone turned up a few times. The V and J genes are TRBV28 and TRBJ1-3; TRBD1 might be the D (6 bases). Germline assignment: CDR1 MDHEN and CDR2 SYDVKM. V dropped 3 bases and J dropped 8 bases, with 8 bases sitting between them. The CDR3 is made up of 12 amino acids. This CDR3 is CASSLDSDTIYF. In DNA form, the CDR3 reads TGTGCCAGCAGTTTGGACAGTGACACCATATATTTT.

J is TRBJ2-4 and V is TRBV7-2, with 13 bases lining up with TRBD2. Germline assignment: CDR1 SGHTA and CDR2 FQGNSA. V lost 1 base to trimming and J lost 6 bases; unmatched junction nucleotides: 3. The CDR3 runs 16 residues. The CDR3 nucleotides read TGTGCCAGCAGCTTAGGAACTAGCGGGGGGGCAAACATTCAGTACTTC. Translated: CASSLGTSGGANIQYF.

This chain connects TRBV18 to TRBJ1-4; possible D gene TRBD1, 6 bases. Trimming pared 3 bases from V and 1 base from J, leaving 15 bases between. CDR1 KGHSH and CDR2 LQKENI come from the germline V gene. CDR3 length: 17 amino acids. This CDR3 is CASSPATDRRTNEKLFF. The CDR3 region has the DNA TGTGCCAGCTCACCGGCCACGGACAGACGAACTAATGAAAAACTGTTTTTT.

This clone is a singleton in its sample. V gene TRBV5-1 combines with J gene TRBJ2-3; 7 bases fit TRBD2. The CDR3 sequence is 14 residues long. J gave up 4 bases and V 1 base, and 3 bases lay outside the gene matches. The germline V gene has CDR1 SGHRS and CDR2 YFSETQ. CDR3 loop: CASSLSLAADTQYF. The CDR3 region has the DNA TGCGCCAGCAGCTTGTCGCTAGCGGCAGATACGCAGTATTTT.

The chain uses TRBV7-3 and TRBJ1-1; no reliable D call. With 5 bases removed from V and 1 base from J, the gap between germline ends came to 8 bases. Per the germline V gene, CDR1 is SGHTA and CDR2 is FQGTGA. CDR3 length: 13 amino acids. The chain's CDR3 is CASSPVSNTEAFF. The CDR3 DNA sequence: TGTGCCAGCAGCCCAGTATCGAACACTGAAGCTTTCTTT.

The chain recombines TRBV4-3 with TRBJ1-6, with 9 bases fitting TRBD1. Germline V gene data show CDR1 as LGHNA and CDR2 as YSLEER. Germline trimming cut 0 bases from V and 10 bases from J; bases unmatched to any gene: 7. The CDR3 contains 16 residues. In nucleotides, the CDR3 is TGCGCCAGCAGCCAAGATAGGGGACAGGGAAGCTCACCCCTCCACTTT. Protein sequence: CASSQDRGQGSSPLHF.